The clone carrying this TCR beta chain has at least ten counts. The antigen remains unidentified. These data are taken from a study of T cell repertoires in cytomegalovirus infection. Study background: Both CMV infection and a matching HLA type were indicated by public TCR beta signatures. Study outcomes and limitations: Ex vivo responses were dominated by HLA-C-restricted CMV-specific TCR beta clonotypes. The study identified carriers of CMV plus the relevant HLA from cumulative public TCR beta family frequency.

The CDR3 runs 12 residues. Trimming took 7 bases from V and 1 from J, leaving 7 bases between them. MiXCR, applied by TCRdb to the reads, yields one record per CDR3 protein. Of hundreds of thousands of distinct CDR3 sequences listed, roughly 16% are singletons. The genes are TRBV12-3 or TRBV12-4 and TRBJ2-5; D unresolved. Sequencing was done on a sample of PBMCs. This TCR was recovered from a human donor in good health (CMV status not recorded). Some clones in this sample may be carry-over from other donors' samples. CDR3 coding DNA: TGTGCCAGCACCCCTATCCAAGAGACCCAGTACTTC. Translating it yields CASTPIQETQYF.